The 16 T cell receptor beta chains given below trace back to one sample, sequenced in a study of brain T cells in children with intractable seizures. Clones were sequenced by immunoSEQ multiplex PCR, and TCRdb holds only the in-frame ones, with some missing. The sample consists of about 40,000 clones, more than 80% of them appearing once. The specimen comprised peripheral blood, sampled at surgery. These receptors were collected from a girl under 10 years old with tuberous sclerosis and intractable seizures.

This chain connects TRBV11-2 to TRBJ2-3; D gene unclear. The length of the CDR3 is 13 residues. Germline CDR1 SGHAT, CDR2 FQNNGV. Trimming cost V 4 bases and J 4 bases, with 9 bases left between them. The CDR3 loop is CASSWVISDTQYF. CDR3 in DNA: TGTGCCAGCAGCTGGGTAATTTCAGATACGCAGTATTTT.

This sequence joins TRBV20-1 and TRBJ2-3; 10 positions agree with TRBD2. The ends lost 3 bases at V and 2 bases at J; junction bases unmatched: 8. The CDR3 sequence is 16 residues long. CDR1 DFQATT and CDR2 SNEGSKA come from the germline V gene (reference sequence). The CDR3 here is CSASRLAGAHTDTQYF. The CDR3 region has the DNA TGCAGTGCTAGTCGGCTAGCGGGGGCCCACACAGATACGCAGTATTTT.

The CDR3 spells CASSLATPPGPGELFF. The DNA for the CDR3 is TGTGCCAGCAGCTTAGCGACCCCTCCGGGTCCCGGGGAGCTGTTTTTT. The V gene is TRBV11-2, the J gene TRBJ2-2; no definite D call. The V gene's germline CDR1 is SGHAT and CDR2 FQNNGV. The CDR3 sequence is 16 residues long. The V end lost 1 base, the J end lost 6 bases, and 15 bases lay between the germline ends.

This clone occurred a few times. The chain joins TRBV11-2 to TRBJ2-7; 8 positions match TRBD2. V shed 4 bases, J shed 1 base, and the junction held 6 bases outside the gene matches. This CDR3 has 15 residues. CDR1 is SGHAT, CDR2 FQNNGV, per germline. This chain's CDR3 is CASSSLSGASYEQYF. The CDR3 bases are TGTGCCAGCAGCTCTCTTAGCGGGGCTTCCTACGAGCAGTACTTC.

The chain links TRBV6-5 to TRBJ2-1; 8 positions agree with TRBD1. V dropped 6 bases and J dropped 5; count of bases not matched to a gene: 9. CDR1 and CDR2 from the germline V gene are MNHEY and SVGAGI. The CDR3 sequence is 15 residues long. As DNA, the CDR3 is TGTGCCAGCAGGCCCTGGACAGGGCCCAACAATGAGCAGTTCTTC. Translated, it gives CASRPWTGPNNEQFF.

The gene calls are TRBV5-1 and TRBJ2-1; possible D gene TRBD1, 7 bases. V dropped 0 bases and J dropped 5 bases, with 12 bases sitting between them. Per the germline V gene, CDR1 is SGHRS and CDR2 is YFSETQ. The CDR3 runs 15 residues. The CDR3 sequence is CASSLDPGGNNEQFF. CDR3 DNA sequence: TGCGCCAGCAGCTTGGATCCAGGGGGGAACAATGAGCAGTTCTTC.

The CDR3 reads CASSLDRGPYEQYV. The CDR3 DNA reads as TGTGCCAGCAGCCTTGACAGGGGCCCCTACGAGCAGTACGTC. J is TRBJ2-7 and V is TRBV3-1 (or the pseudogene TRBV3-2); 8 nucleotides align to TRBD1. Trimming took 4 bases from V and 2 from J; bases not matched to a gene: 4. Germline lookup yields CDR1 LGHDT and CDR2 YNNKEL (reference sequence). The CDR3 runs 14 residues.

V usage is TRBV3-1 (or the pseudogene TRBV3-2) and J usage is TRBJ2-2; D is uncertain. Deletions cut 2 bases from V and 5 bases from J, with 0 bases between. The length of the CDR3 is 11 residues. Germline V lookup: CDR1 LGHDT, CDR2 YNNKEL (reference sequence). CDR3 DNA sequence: TGTGCCAGCAGCCAAACCGGGGAGCTGTTTTTT. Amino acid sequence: CASSQTGELFF.

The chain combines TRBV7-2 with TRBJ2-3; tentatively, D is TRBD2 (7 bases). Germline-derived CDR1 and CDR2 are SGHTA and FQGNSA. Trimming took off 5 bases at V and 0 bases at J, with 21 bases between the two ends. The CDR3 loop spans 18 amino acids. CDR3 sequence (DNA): TGTGCCAGCAGCCCCGTAGACGGGGGGCCGTTTAGCACAGATACGCAGTATTTT. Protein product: CASSPVDGGPFSTDTQYF.

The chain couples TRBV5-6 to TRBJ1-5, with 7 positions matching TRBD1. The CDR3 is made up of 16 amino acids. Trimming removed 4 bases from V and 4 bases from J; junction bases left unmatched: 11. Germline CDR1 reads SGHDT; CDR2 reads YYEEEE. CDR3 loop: CASSRTGQNGNQPQHF. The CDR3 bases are TGTGCCAGCAGCCGGACAGGACAGAATGGTAATCAGCCCCAGCATTTT.

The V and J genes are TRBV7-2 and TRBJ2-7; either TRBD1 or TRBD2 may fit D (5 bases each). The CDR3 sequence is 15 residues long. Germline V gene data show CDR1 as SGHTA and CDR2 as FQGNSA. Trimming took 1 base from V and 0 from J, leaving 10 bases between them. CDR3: CASSLDGASSYEQYV. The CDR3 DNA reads TGTGCCAGCAGCTTAGACGGGGCCTCCTCCTACGAGCAGTACGTC.

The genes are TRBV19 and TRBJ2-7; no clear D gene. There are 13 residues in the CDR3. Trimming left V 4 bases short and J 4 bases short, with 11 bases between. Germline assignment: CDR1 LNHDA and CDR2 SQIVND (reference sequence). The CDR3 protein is CASSRAIRYEQYF. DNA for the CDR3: TGTGCCAGTAGTAGGGCCATCAGGTACGAGCAGTACTTC.

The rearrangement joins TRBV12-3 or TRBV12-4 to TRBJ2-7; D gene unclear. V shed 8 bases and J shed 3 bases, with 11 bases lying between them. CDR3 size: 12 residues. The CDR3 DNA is TGTGCCAGCGGTCGGAAGTACTACGAGCAGTACTTC. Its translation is CASGRKYYEQYF.

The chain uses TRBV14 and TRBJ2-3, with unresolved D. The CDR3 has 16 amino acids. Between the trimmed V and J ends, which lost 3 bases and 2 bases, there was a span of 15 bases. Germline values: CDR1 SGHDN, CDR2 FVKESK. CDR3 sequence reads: CASSQKNIVYTDTQYF. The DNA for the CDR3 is TGTGCCAGCAGCCAGAAAAACATAGTGTACACAGATACGCAGTATTTT.

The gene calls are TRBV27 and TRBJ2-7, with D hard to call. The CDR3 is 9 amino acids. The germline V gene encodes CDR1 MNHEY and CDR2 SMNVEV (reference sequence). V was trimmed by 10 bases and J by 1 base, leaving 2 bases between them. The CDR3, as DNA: TGTGCCAATTCCTACGAGCAGTACGTC. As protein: CANSYEQYV.

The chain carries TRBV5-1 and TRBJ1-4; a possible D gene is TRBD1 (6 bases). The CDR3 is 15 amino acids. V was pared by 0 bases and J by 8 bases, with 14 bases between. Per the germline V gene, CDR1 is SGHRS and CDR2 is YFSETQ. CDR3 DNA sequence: TGCGCCAGCAGCTTGGTCCCGGACAGCGGGGAAAAACTGTTTTTT. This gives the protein CASSLVPDSGEKLFF.